The present TCR beta chain was sequenced within a study of alternative splicing in chronic myeloid leukemia remission (dated by TCRdb to 2018 to 2021). About the study as a whole: RNA sequencing was used to profile peripheral blood taken from chronic-phase CML patients both at diagnosis and at remission, and those profiles were then compared against healthy donors. The female/male split was 11/5 for diagnosis samples, 8/3 for remission samples and 2/4 for controls. The median age was 54 years at diagnosis and roughly 56 at remission, while healthy controls had a median age of roughly 37. Total RNA was extracted with Trizol from peripheral blood mononuclear cells of diagnosis, remission and control samples.

The library was prepared using bulk RNA-seq. The TruSeq Stranded RNA sample prep kit was used to generate libraries of poly-A-enriched mRNA from an input of 0.8 to 1 ug total RNA. Each sample was sequenced in triplicate using paired-end sequencing on a HiSeq 2500. RNA-seq read length was 125 nucleotides per mate. For the original study's pipeline: After trimming, reads were aligned to hg38 using STAR v2.7, and quality control was handled by FASTQC, RSeQC and multiqc. Salmon 0.14.1 was used to quantify gene expression levels as transcripts per million (TPM). The results of principal component analysis suggested that neither trial, library batch, sequencing batch, treatment regimen nor sex drove the transcriptomic profiles. TCRdb reprocessed the reads into one record per CDR3 protein sequence, lacking DNA. Clone size and V and J calls follow TCRdb, not the original study. This sample lists several hundred distinct CDR3 sequences; approximately 98% were detected once. The top ten clones comprise about 8.3% of the sample.

As for this clonotype: The specificity of this receptor is unknown.

Peripheral blood from 5 or 6 healthy donors served as normal controls. Results the study describes overall, beyond this receptor: At remission, blood cell composition was reshaped to resemble that of the lymphoid cell-enriched normal controls. Blood cell composition differed strongly depending on the timepoint, moving from an enrichment of myeloid progenitors at diagnosis to an enrichment of mature lymphoid cells at remission.

From its cysteine to its phenylalanine, the CDR3 spans 14 amino acids. Only the protein is on record. As encoded in the germline V gene, CDR1 is SNHLY while CDR2 is FYNNEI. This chain joins TRBV2 to TRBJ2-1. The source of this sequence is a person aged 25-55 years in good health. Sequencing was carried out using PBMCs. CDR3 region: CASSPRNYYNEQFF.